Below are 18 T cell receptor beta chains sequenced from a single sample in a study of Tregs in tolerant kidney transplant recipients. Mixed chimerism was transient after nonmyeloablative marrow transplants from related graft donors. Sequenced by immunoSEQ multiplex PCR; TCRdb stores in-frame clones only, minus some. The repertoire includes about 81,000 clones, about 91% of them detected once, and 1.6% sits in the top ten. The material sequenced was CD4+ T cells from blood (PBMCs), taken 24 months after the transplant. These receptors were obtained from a human patient who received a combined kidney and bone marrow transplant. Some of these T cells may belong to the graft donor.

The chain employs TRBV9 and TRBJ2-1; D gene ambiguous. Germline CDR1 is SGDLS and CDR2 is YYNGEE. V lost 3 bases and J 12 bases, leaving 16 bases between the germline ends. This CDR3 contains 13 residues. The CDR3 nucleotides are TGTGCCAGCAGCGACCTGTCCCTCGGTTCGCAGTTCTTC. It codes for CASSDLSLGSQFF.

Here the CDR3 DNA reads TGTGCCAGCAACCGACTAGCGGGGATAATCTACAATGAGCAGTTCTTC. Residues: CASNRLAGIIYNEQFF. V and J are TRBV11-2 and TRBJ2-1; 11 nucleotides agree with TRBD2. From germline, CDR1 is SGHAT and CDR2 FQNNGV. V trimming: 7 bases; J trimming: 3 bases; junction bases outside the gene matches: 8. CDR3 length: 16 residues.

The chain recombines TRBV5-1 with TRBJ1-2, with 9 bases aligning to TRBD1. This CDR3 has 15 amino acids. V gave up 4 bases and J gave up 4 bases; unmatched junction bases: 8. Germline values: CDR1 SGHRS, CDR2 YFSETQ. The chain's CDR3 is CASSTWDRESYGYTF. The CDR3 nucleotides read TGCGCCAGCAGCACCTGGGACAGGGAAAGCTATGGCTACACCTTC.

The chain links TRBV5-1 to TRBJ2-1; maybe TRBD2 (5 bases). This CDR3 region has 16 residues. The V gene lost 3 bases and the J gene lost 0 bases, with 13 bases spanning the gap. Germline CDR1 SGHRS, CDR2 YFSETQ. CDR3 sequence (DNA): TGCGCCAGCAGCTCGAAGGTTGGGAGCTCCTACAATGAGCAGTTCTTC. Translated: CASSSKVGSSYNEQFF.

In DNA, the CDR3 is TGTGCCAGCTCACGAAGGACTAGCGGGAGAGCAGATACGCAGTATTTT. This gives the protein CASSRRTSGRADTQYF. The chain combines TRBV18 with TRBJ2-3; 13 nucleotides line up with TRBD2. V dropped 4 bases and J dropped 4; count of bases not matched to a gene: 5. This CDR3 is built from 16 residues. CDR1 is KGHSH and CDR2 is LQKENI in the germline V gene.

This chain links TRBV28 with TRBJ2-2, with 8 bases aligning to TRBD1. The length of the CDR3 is 16 residues. Germline V gene sequence: CDR1 MDHEN, CDR2 SYDVKM. V lost 7 bases, J lost 3 bases, and 10 bases stayed unmatched. This CDR3 is CASIPPGGRDTGELFF. The CDR3 coding sequence is TGTGCCAGCATACCTCCAGGGGGCAGGGACACCGGGGAGCTGTTTTTT.

The rearrangement uses TRBV4-3 and TRBJ2-5, with a possible D match to TRBD1 (5 bases). Germline V gene data show CDR1 as LGHNA and CDR2 as YSLEER. The CDR3 extends over 14 amino acids. Deletions cut 1 base from V and 3 bases from J, with 9 bases between. The chain's CDR3 is CASSQGEGEETQYF. In DNA, the CDR3 is TGCGCCAGCAGCCAAGGGGAAGGGGAAGAGACCCAGTACTTC.

V gene TRBV4-3 combines with J gene TRBJ2-2; TRBD2 aligns across 8 bases. The CDR3 is 17 residues long. Trimming removed 0 bases from V and 5 bases from J; junction bases left unmatched: 8. CDR1 is LGHNA and CDR2 is YSLEER in the germline V gene. This chain's CDR3 is CASSQDLTGGRTGELFF. DNA for the CDR3: TGCGCCAGCAGCCAAGATCTGACGGGGGGGCGAACCGGGGAGCTGTTTTTT.

In this sample, this clone turned up once. In DNA, the CDR3 is TGTGCCAGCAGCCCCTTCCCCCTAGCGGATTGGTACCAAGAGACCCAGTACTTC. Amino acids: CASSPFPLADWYQETQYF. V usage is TRBV11-3 and J usage is TRBJ2-5; 7 nucleotides match TRBD2. The CDR3 sequence is 18 residues long. The V gene's germline CDR1 is SGHNT and CDR2 YENEEA. Trimming removed 5 bases from V and 0 bases from J; junction bases left unmatched: 15.

J is TRBJ2-2 and V is TRBV29-1, with D possibly matching TRBD1 (6 bases). Trimming removed 5 bases from V and 0 bases from J, with 10 bases in between. Per the germline V gene, CDR1 is SQVTM and CDR2 is ANQGSEA. This CDR3 comprises 14 residues. The CDR3 is CSVLTGSNTGELFF. The CDR3 bases are TGCAGCGTTTTGACAGGCTCGAACACCGGGGAGCTGTTTTTT.

This chain connects TRBV5-6 to TRBJ1-2; 8 nucleotides match TRBD1. Per germline, CDR1 SGHDT and CDR2 YYEEEE. V was clipped by 4 bases and J by 2 bases; unmatched bases: 4. The length of the CDR3 is 14 residues. The CDR3 spells CASSRTGTNYGYTF. As DNA, the CDR3 is TGTGCCAGCAGCCGGACAGGGACAAACTATGGCTACACCTTC.

The V gene is TRBV7-6, the J gene TRBJ2-7; 13 bases map to TRBD2. After removal of 5 bases from V and 0 bases from J, the junction contained 7 bases not matched to a gene. The CDR3 extends over 17 amino acids. Germline CDR1 reads SGHVS; CDR2 reads FNYEAQ. The CDR3 bases are TGTGCCAGCAGCCGTGGACTAGCGGGGGATAGCTCCTACGAGCAGTACTTC. Protein product: CASSRGLAGDSSYEQYF.

The chain employs TRBV4-2 and TRBJ2-1, with 14 bases lining up with TRBD2. CDR3 length equals 16 residues. Trimming cost V 2 bases and J 7 bases; bases outside gene matches: 4. From germline, CDR1 is LGHNA and CDR2 YNFKEQ. CDR3 DNA: TGTGCCAGCAGCCAACCGGGACTAGCGGGGGAGAATGAGCAGTTCTTC. The encoded protein is CASSQPGLAGENEQFF.

The V call is TRBV5-5, the J call TRBJ2-7; D remains ambiguous. The CDR3 is 13 amino acids. The germline V and J ends were trimmed by 1 base and 2 bases, with 7 bases remaining between them. Germline CDR1 and CDR2: SGHKS and YYEKEE (reference sequence). CDR3 nucleotides: TGTGCCAGCAGCTTGTTCCAGGCCTACGAGCAGTACTTC. Its translation is CASSLFQAYEQYF.

The chain uses TRBV14 and TRBJ1-2, with a tentative D call TRBD1 (5 bases). Per the germline V gene, CDR1 is SGHDN and CDR2 is FVKESK. Between the trimmed V and J ends, which lost 8 bases and 7 bases, there was a span of 14 bases. The CDR3 has 12 residues. The CDR3 protein is CASHGGWGGYTF. DNA for the CDR3: TGTGCCAGCCACGGGGGATGGGGTGGCTACACCTTC.

This chain joins TRBV4-1 and TRBJ1-4, with TRBD1 matching 12 bases. V lost 6 bases, J lost 15 bases, and 11 bases stayed unmatched. The CDR3 is 14 amino acids. Per the germline V gene, CDR1 is MGHRA and CDR2 is YSYEKL. CDR3 sequence (DNA): TGCGCCAGCAGGGGACAGGGGGCTCTTGCCAAGTTGTTTTTT. Translating gives CASRGQGALAKLFF.

The chain carries TRBV10-3 and TRBJ1-1; D perhaps matches TRBD1 (5 bases). CDR1 and CDR2 (germline): ENHRY, SYGVKD. The CDR3 extends over 15 amino acids. Trimming shortened V by 4 bases and J by 1 base, and 13 bases separated the two germline ends. The CDR3 DNA is TGTGCCATCAGTGCCCAGGGAGGTTGGAACACTGAAGCTTTCTTT. Amino acids: CAISAQGGWNTEAFF.

The gene calls are TRBV29-1 and TRBJ2-3; 8 nucleotides line up with TRBD2. V was clipped by 4 bases and J by 1 base; unmatched bases: 7. Germline CDR1 is SQVTM and CDR2 is ANQGSEA. The CDR3 is made up of 15 amino acids. The CDR3 region has the DNA TGCAGCGTTGGACTAGCGCCTTCGGGCACAGATACGCAGTATTTT. This sequence encodes CSVGLAPSGTDTQYF.